Following are 15 T cell receptor beta chains from one sample sequenced in a study of blood T cell repertoires in COVID-19. Some clones are missing from TCRdb's copy, which holds only in-frame ones; the method was immunoSEQ multiplex PCR. The sample holds hundreds of thousands of clones; 75% to 90% are singletons and the top ten take approximately 1.5%. The sequenced sample was peripheral blood. These receptors originate from a woman aged 40-49 years who had recovered from COVID-19.

The V and J genes are TRBV5-6 and TRBJ2-4; no firm D call. CDR1 SGHDT and CDR2 YYEEEE come from the germline V gene. The V end was cut by 4 bases, the J end by 0 bases, with 11 bases between. The CDR3 covers 15 residues. For the CDR3, the DNA is TGTGCCAGCAGCCTCACGGAGCTAGCCAAAAACATTCAGTACTTC. Residues: CASSLTELAKNIQYF.

This clone was detected a few times. Other DNA sequences in this specimen translate into the identical CDR3. The chain carries TRBV12-3 or TRBV12-4 and TRBJ1-2; 9 bases line up with TRBD1. The CDR3 length is 13 residues. V lost 7 bases, J lost 5 bases, and 5 bases stayed unmatched. The CDR3 region is CASTPTGGYGYTF. The CDR3 DNA is TGTGCCAGCACCCCGACAGGGGGGTATGGCTACACCTTC.

The CDR3 nucleotides read TGTGCCAGCAGCTTTTCTGGCTTCTATGGCTACACCTTC. Its translation: CASSFSGFYGYTF. The V and J genes are TRBV7-9 and TRBJ1-2; D not resolved. There are 13 residues in the CDR3. Germline-derived CDR1 and CDR2 are SEHNR and FQNEAQ (reference sequence). Trimming removed 3 bases at V and 4 bases at J, with 9 bases between. Drawing the rest from reference TRBV7-9 and TRBJ1-2, the complete variable domain is DTGVSQNPRHKITKRGQNVTFRCDPISEHNRLYWYRQTLGQGPEFLTYFQNEAQLEKSRLLSDRFSAERPKGSFSTLEIQRTEQGDSAMYLCASSFSGFYGYTFGSGTRLTVV.

The rearrangement uses TRBV2 and TRBJ2-2; D is possibly TRBD1 (6 bases). The CDR3 has 14 residues. Trimming removed 6 bases from V and 5 bases from J, with 13 bases in between. The germline gives CDR1 SNHLY, CDR2 FYNNEI. The CDR3 loop is CASRKDSRTGELFF. In DNA, the CDR3 is TGTGCCAGCAGGAAGGACAGCAGGACCGGGGAGCTGTTTTTT. Filled out from reference TRBV2 and TRBJ2-2, the complete variable domain reads EPEVTQTPSHQVTQMGQEVILRCVPISNHLYFYWYRQILGQKVEFLVSFYNNEISEKSEIFDDQFSVERPDGSNFTLKIRSTKLEDSAMYFCASRKDSRTGELFFGEGSRLTVL.

The rearrangement joins TRBV10-1 to TRBJ1-5, with D possibly matching TRBD1 (6 bases). Per germline, CDR1 WNHNN and CDR2 SYGVQD (reference sequence). The CDR3 is made up of 13 amino acids. V was cut by 6 bases and J by 3 bases, with 9 bases left in between. For the CDR3, the DNA is TGCGCCAGCAGCCCAGGGGTCAATCAGCCCCAGCATTTT. Translating it yields CASSPGVNQPQHF.

The chain has TRBV9 and TRBJ2-3; maybe TRBD2 (6 bases). Germline CDR1 is SGDLS and CDR2 is YYNGEE. The CDR3 spans 14 residues. Trimming removed 2 bases from V and 2 bases from J, with 9 bases in between. In DNA form, the CDR3 reads TGTGCCAGCAGCGTCGCGGGATACACAGATACGCAGTATTTT. This encodes CASSVAGYTDTQYF.

This chain links TRBV11-2 with TRBJ2-4; tentative D call: TRBD1 (6 bases). There are 15 residues in the CDR3. The V end was cut by 6 bases, the J end by 1 base, with 13 bases between. Germline V gene data show CDR1 as SGHAT and CDR2 as FQNNGV. The CDR3 nucleotides read TGTGCCAGCAGGACACAGGGAAGGGCCAAAAACATTCAGTACTTC. Translating gives CASRTQGRAKNIQYF.

This chain uses TRBV6-1 with TRBJ1-1; D not certain. CDR1 is MNHNS, CDR2 SASEGT, per germline. V lost 1 base, J lost 1 base, and 13 bases lay in between. This CDR3 comprises 16 residues. The CDR3 DNA is TGTGCCAGCAGTGAAGTGGAGGGTTTGGGGAACACTGAAGCTTTCTTT. This sequence encodes CASSEVEGLGNTEAFF.

The gene calls are TRBV7-8 and TRBJ2-7, with D unclear. V gave up 2 bases and J gave up 6 bases, with 14 bases separating them. The CDR3 totals 14 residues. The germline gives CDR1 SGHVS, CDR2 FQNEAQ. The CDR3 here is CASSLTASAFEQYF. Here the CDR3 DNA reads TGTGCCAGCAGCTTAACGGCCAGCGCGTTCGAGCAGTACTTC.

V gene TRBV5-4 combines with J gene TRBJ2-1; a possible D gene is TRBD2 (7 bases). Per germline, CDR1 SGHNT and CDR2 YYREEE (reference sequence). The ends were cut back, 4 bases at V and 9 bases at J, with 20 bases in the middle. The CDR3 has 15 residues. The CDR3 sequence is CASSGGGAAIGEQFF. The CDR3 DNA reads as TGTGCCAGCAGCGGAGGGGGGGCGGCGATCGGTGAGCAGTTCTTC.

This clone was seen a handful of times. The chain combines TRBV19 with TRBJ1-2; D not certain. Germline CDR1 and CDR2: LNHDA and SQIVND (reference sequence). The V gene lost 7 bases and the J gene lost 5 bases, with 17 bases spanning the gap. This CDR3 is built from 14 residues. CDR3 coding DNA: TGTGCCAGTACCGTGGCAGCAGGCTTATATGGCTACACCTTC. Amino acid sequence: CASTVAAGLYGYTF.

The chain joins TRBV2 to TRBJ1-2; D possibly corresponds to TRBD1 (6 bases). V shed 6 bases and J shed 8 bases, with 19 bases lying between them. There are 14 residues in the CDR3. Germline values: CDR1 SNHLY, CDR2 FYNNEI. The CDR3, as DNA: TGTGCCAGCAGCGACGCCGACAGGTCTCGGGGCTACACCTTC. It specifies CASSDADRSRGYTF.

The rearrangement joins TRBV18 to TRBJ2-7; 9 nucleotides agree with TRBD1. Per the germline V gene, CDR1 is KGHSH and CDR2 is LQKENI. The CDR3 is 14 amino acids. The junction had 5 bases not matched to a gene; V was cut back by 5 bases and J by 3 bases. The DNA for the CDR3 is TGTGCCAGCTCAACGACAGGGGGTAACTACGAGCAGTACTTC. Encoded protein: CASSTTGGNYEQYF. Using reference TRBV18 and TRBJ2-7 for the parts outside the CDR3, the full variable domain is NAGVMQNPRHLVRRRGQEARLRCSPMKGHSHVYWYRQLPEEGLKFMVYLQKENIIDESGMPKERFSAEFPKEGPSILRIQQVVRGDSAAYFCASSTTGGNYEQYFGPGTRLTVT.

The gene calls are TRBV5-1 and TRBJ2-5; 8 bases map to TRBD2. The CDR3 length is 16 residues. The J segment lost 5 bases and the V segment lost 5 bases, leaving 14 bases of the junction unmatched. The germline CDR1 and CDR2 sequences are SGHRS and YFSETQ. The CDR3 DNA reads as TGCGCCAGCAGTCAATTCCCCGGGGGGGGATATGAGACCCAGTACTTC. This encodes CASSQFPGGGYETQYF.

This clone was seen only a few times. J is TRBJ1-1 and V is TRBV5-1; the D gene is possibly TRBD1 (6 bases). CDR3 length: 14 residues. The germline CDR1 and CDR2 sequences are SGHRS and YFSETQ. The germline V and J ends were trimmed by 2 bases and 4 bases, with 12 bases remaining between them. CDR3 amino acids: CASSFRTGSTEAFF. CDR3 DNA sequence: TGCGCCAGCAGCTTCCGTACAGGGTCCACTGAAGCTTTCTTT.